Below, 10 T cell receptor beta chains from the same sample are listed, as sequenced in a study of a mutant IDH1 vaccine in newly diagnosed glioma. The table came from immunoSEQ multiplex PCR; TCRdb's copy has only in-frame clones and leaves some out. The repertoire has about 60,000 clones, approximately 87% of them found once; the top ten carry less than 15%. Which antigens these TCRs recognize remains unknown. Time point noted: week 23, last vaccination. Mutant IDH1 20-mer peptide, at 300 ug, made up each vaccine dose, with topical imiquimod. Specimen: PBMCs, collected from a glioma patient whose treatment included an IDH1 peptide vaccine. The receptors were gathered from a man aged 18 to 30 with glioma.

This clone turned up a few times. The V call is TRBV2, the J call TRBJ1-1; D perhaps matches TRBD1 (6 bases). Germline values: CDR1 SNHLY, CDR2 FYNNEI. V was pared by 4 bases and J by 12 bases, with 15 bases between. The CDR3 length is 12 residues. Here the CDR3 DNA reads TGTGCCAGCAGTGGTCAGGGGCGTGTGACTTTCTTT. It codes for CASSGQGRVTFF.

The chain couples TRBV7-9 to TRBJ2-7; D might be TRBD1 (5 bases). V shed 2 bases and J shed 7 bases, with 6 bases lying between them. The V gene's germline CDR1 is SEHNR and CDR2 FQNEAQ (reference sequence). The CDR3 runs 11 residues. The CDR3: CASSLNREQYF. CDR3 nucleotides: TGTGCCAGCAGCTTAAACAGGGAGCAGTACTTC.

V gene TRBV27 combines with J gene TRBJ2-2; 9 nucleotides agree with TRBD2. The V and J ends lost 1 base and 0 bases, in that order; junction bases with no gene match: 3. The germline gives CDR1 MNHEY, CDR2 SMNVEV (reference sequence). The CDR3 extends over 17 amino acids. CDR3 protein: CASSLLIAGANTGELFF. CDR3 in DNA: TGTGCCAGCAGTTTATTAATAGCGGGGGCGAACACCGGGGAGCTGTTTTTT.

The V gene is TRBV4-3, the J gene TRBJ2-4; 9 bases are a match to TRBD1. CDR1 LGHNA and CDR2 YSLEER come from the germline V gene. This CDR3 has 17 amino acids. Trimming removed 0 bases from V and 7 bases from J; junction bases left unmatched: 10. In DNA, the CDR3 is TGCGCCAGCAGCCAAGAAGTCTCCGGGACAGGGAGGAACATTCAGTACTTC. Its translation: CASSQEVSGTGRNIQYF.

The rearrangement links TRBV4-3 to TRBJ2-7; possibly TRBD2 for D (5 bases). CDR3 length: 15 residues. Deletions cut 2 bases from V and 0 bases from J, with 11 bases between. Per germline, CDR1 LGHNA and CDR2 YSLEER. CDR3 in amino acids: CASSQLADYSYEQYF. The CDR3 region has the DNA TGCGCCAGCAGCCAATTGGCAGACTACTCCTACGAGCAGTACTTC.

The chain uses TRBV7-9 and TRBJ1-1; 12 bases line up with TRBD1. The CDR3 covers 18 residues. With 5 bases clipped from V and 5 bases from J, the junction kept 15 bases outside the gene matches. Germline V gene sequence: CDR1 SEHNR, CDR2 FQNEAQ (reference sequence). CDR3 coding DNA: TGTGCCAGCAGCCACCCACCGGGACAGGGGGCGATTGGGACTGAAGCTTTCTTT. It translates to CASSHPPGQGAIGTEAFF.

This chain uses TRBV29-1 with TRBJ2-7; 9 nucleotides agree with TRBD1. This CDR3 has 13 residues. V trimming: 6 bases; J trimming: 5 bases; junction bases outside the gene matches: 8. The V gene's germline CDR1 is SQVTM and CDR2 ANQGSEA. The CDR3 loop reads CSVFGQGLDEQYF. The CDR3 region has the DNA TGCAGCGTCTTTGGACAGGGGCTCGACGAGCAGTACTTC.

The CDR3 sequence is CASSAGYEQYF. CDR3 nucleotide sequence: TGTGCCAGCAGCGCAGGCTACGAGCAGTACTTC. This sequence joins TRBV9 and TRBJ2-7; D unclear. This CDR3 spans 11 amino acids. Trimming took off 3 bases at V and 3 bases at J, with 4 bases between the two ends. Germline V CDR1 and CDR2: SGDLS, YYNGEE.

V gene TRBV7-2 combines with J gene TRBJ1-5; TRBD1 is a possible D gene (5 bases). V was shortened by 4 bases and J by 7 bases, with 17 bases between the two germline ends. The CDR3 spans 15 residues. The V gene's germline CDR1 is SGHTA and CDR2 FQGNSA. CDR3 DNA sequence: TGTGCCAGCAGCTCCCAGGGCTCCGCATTACAGCCCCAGCATTTT. This codes for CASSSQGSALQPQHF.

J is TRBJ1-3 and V is TRBV6-5; D gene uncertain. V lost 2 bases and J 0 bases, leaving 8 bases between the germline ends. The CDR3 contains 15 residues. Germline V gene sequence: CDR1 MNHEY, CDR2 SVGAGI. The CDR3 region is CASSYRGSSGNTIYF. Here the CDR3 DNA reads TGTGCCAGCAGTTACCGGGGATCCTCTGGAAACACCATATATTTT.